This T cell receptor beta chain is from a study of Graves' ophthalmopathy and Graves' hyperthyroidism. In the study overall: The stable label applied to hyperthyroidism with no ophthalmopathy within 18 months of follow-up.

There are 15 residues in the CDR3. The V gene lost 3 bases and the J gene lost 2 bases, with 13 bases spanning the gap. Germline-derived CDR1 and CDR2 are MDHEN and SYDVKM. A remark on this clonotype: No antigen is known for it.

Study-wide findings and caveats: Ophthalmopathy could be told apart from stable hyperthyroidism by a 13-signature model (about 90% sensitivity, around 81% specificity).

Researchers took RNA transcripts and amplified TCR beta CDR3 regions from them. First-round RT-PCR employed HTBI primers, with a second-round multiplex PCR after it. TCRdb re-derived calls from the multiplex PCR reads in MiXCR, one entry per CDR3 protein. The sample carries over a million distinct CDR3 sequences, less than 45% recorded once. Clinical symptoms, serum thyroxine, TRAb, thyroid ultrasound and orbital computed tomography were relied on for diagnosis. This receptor was obtained from an adult man with Graves' hyperthyroidism. The sample comprised peripheral blood or thyroid tissue (not recorded which). The chain has TRBV28 and TRBJ2-5; TRBD1 might be the D (6 bases). The CDR3, as DNA: TGTGCCAGCAGTTTCTCGCAGGGGATTCAAGAGACCCAGTACTTC. It translates to CASSFSQGIQETQYF.